These 22 T cell receptor beta chains share one sample of origin, sequenced in a study of blood T cell repertoires in COVID-19. The method was immunoSEQ multiplex PCR; TCRdb's version includes in-frame clones alone and lacks a portion of them. The sample gives roughly 96,000 clones, 82% of which show up once; 15% to 20% is in the top ten. Sequences were obtained from peripheral blood. The receptor source for this set is a man older than 75 with acute or convalescent COVID-19.

This chain joins TRBV19 and TRBJ2-3, with D tentatively TRBD2 (6 bases). Trimming stripped 4 bases from V and 2 bases from J, with 19 bases between. Germline CDR1 LNHDA, CDR2 SQIVND (reference sequence). This CDR3 contains 17 residues. The CDR3 protein is CASSTRPRGGVTDTQYF. For the CDR3, the DNA is TGTGCCAGTAGTACACGCCCCCGTGGCGGGGTCACAGATACGCAGTATTTT. Combining the CDR3 with reference TRBV19 and TRBJ2-3 gives the whole variable domain DGGITQSPKYLFRKEGQNVTLSCEQNLNHDAMYWYRQDPGQGLRLIYYSQIVNDFQKGDIAEGYSVSREKKESFPLTVTSAQKNPTAFYLCASSTRPRGGVTDTQYFGPGTRLTVL.

This clone came up once. CDR3 residues: CASSYRGLQPQHF. In DNA, the CDR3 is TGTGCCAGCAGTTACAGGGGGCTTCAGCCCCAGCATTTT. V gene TRBV6-5 combines with J gene TRBJ1-5; TRBD1 matches at 7 bases. In germline, CDR1 is MNHEY, CDR2 SVGAGI. This CDR3 contains 13 residues. V gave up 2 bases and J gave up 6 bases; unmatched junction bases: 1.

The chain joins TRBV7-9 to TRBJ1-5; D possibly corresponds to TRBD1 (5 bases). There are 13 residues in the CDR3. V was pared by 8 bases and J by 5 bases, with 13 bases between. Germline V gene lookup returns CDR1 SEHNR and CDR2 FQNEAQ (reference sequence). The DNA of the CDR3 is TGTGCCAGCGGGAGGCAGGGATATCAGCCCCAGCATTTT. Translating it yields CASGRQGYQPQHF.

The gene calls are TRBV6-6 and TRBJ1-3; D is perhaps TRBD1 (5 bases). V was trimmed by 6 bases and J by 0 bases, leaving 12 bases between them. This CDR3 has 15 amino acids. CDR1 and CDR2 (germline): MNHNY, SVGAGI (reference sequence). The CDR3 DNA is TGTGCCAGCAGCATAACAGGAGACTCTGGAAACACCATATATTTT. Its protein is CASSITGDSGNTIYF.

The J gene is TRBJ2-2, the V gene TRBV28; 13 bases fit TRBD2. The CDR3 loop spans 15 amino acids. Germline values: CDR1 MDHEN, CDR2 SYDVKM. The junction had 6 bases not matched to a gene; V was cut back by 5 bases and J by 9 bases. CDR3 nucleotides: TGTGCCAGCAGTCAACTAGCGGGAGGGCCCTGGGAGCTGTTTTTT. It is translated as CASSQLAGGPWELFF.

The chain employs TRBV28 and TRBJ1-2; TRBD1 might be the D (6 bases). This CDR3 is 14 amino acids long. Germline CDR1 and CDR2: MDHEN and SYDVKM. The V gene lost 5 bases and the J gene lost 7 bases, with 17 bases spanning the gap. The CDR3 is CASSLPGQRIGYTF. CDR3 in DNA: TGTGCCAGCAGTCTACCGGGACAAAGGATTGGCTACACCTTC.

This clone appeared once. The genes are TRBV5-5 and TRBJ2-1; 9 positions agree with TRBD2. Losses at the gene ends were 4 bases for V and 3 bases for J; bases not matched to a gene: 8. Germline CDR1 is SGHKS and CDR2 is YYEKEE (reference sequence). The CDR3 totals 16 residues. CDR3 residues: CASSKIAGVNYNEQFF. DNA for the CDR3: TGTGCCAGCAGCAAAATAGCGGGAGTGAACTACAATGAGCAGTTCTTC.

The chain couples TRBV21-1 to TRBJ2-5; the D call in the table, TRBD1, was not verified against the DNA. TRBV21-1 is described as a pseudogene. The CDR3 has 17 amino acids. DNA for the CDR3: TGTGCCAGCAGCTCACACCTGCACAGGGGCCACCAAGAGACCCAGTACTTC. As protein: CASSSHLHRGHQETQYF.

V usage is TRBV5-1 and J usage is TRBJ2-7; D not certain. V shed 3 bases and J shed 0 bases, with 13 bases lying between them. This CDR3 has 15 amino acids. In germline, CDR1 is SGHRS, CDR2 YFSETQ. CDR3: CASSSEPYSSYEQYF. The CDR3, as DNA: TGCGCCAGCAGCTCGGAACCTTACAGCTCCTACGAGCAGTACTTC.

The chain links TRBV19 to TRBJ1-5; 10 bases fit TRBD1. The CDR3 is 13 residues long. The V segment lost 6 bases and the J segment 8 bases; nucleotides outside the gene matches: 4. CDR1 is LNHDA and CDR2 is SQIVND in the germline V gene (reference sequence). This chain's CDR3 is CASRGTGEKPQHF. The CDR3, as DNA: TGTGCCAGTAGGGGGACAGGGGAAAAGCCCCAGCATTTT.

The genes are TRBV10-3 and TRBJ2-3; D remains unclear. CDR1 is ENHRY and CDR2 is SYGVKD in the germline V gene. V was trimmed by 5 bases and J by 6 bases, leaving 15 bases between them. This CDR3 has 14 amino acids. The CDR3 DNA reads as TGTGCCATCAGTCTCGGGTACCCCAAGGATACGCAGTATTTT. It codes for CAISLGYPKDTQYF.

V usage is TRBV9 and J usage is TRBJ2-1; D is perhaps TRBD2 (6 bases). The germline V gene has CDR1 SGDLS and CDR2 YYNGEE. With 6 bases removed from V and 2 bases from J, the gap between germline ends came to 15 bases. The CDR3 runs to 15 residues. Written as DNA, the CDR3 is TGTGCCAGCACCCCTAGCGTTGTCCCCTACAATGAGCAGTTCTTC. It translates to CASTPSVVPYNEQFF.

V is TRBV6-5 and J is TRBJ1-2, with 7 bases aligning to TRBD1. There are 13 residues in the CDR3. The germline V gene encodes CDR1 MNHEY and CDR2 SVGAGI. Trimming at V came to 5 bases and at J to 4 bases, leaving 4 bases not matched to a gene. CDR3 sequence reads: CASSLQGPYGYTF. Here the CDR3 DNA reads TGTGCCAGCAGTCTACAGGGGCCCTATGGCTACACCTTC.

The chain uses TRBV3-1 (or the pseudogene TRBV3-2) and TRBJ1-1; D call uncertain. There are 12 residues in the CDR3. The ends were cut back, 1 base at V and 11 bases at J, with 11 bases in the middle. Germline loops: CDR1 LGHDT, CDR2 YNNKEL (reference sequence). The CDR3 DNA is TGTGCCAGCAGCCAAGGACAAAACCGCGCTTTCTTT. Amino acid sequence: CASSQGQNRAFF.

The chain carries TRBV5-1 and TRBJ2-7, with 8 bases that match TRBD1. Trimming removed 4 bases from V and 3 bases from J; junction bases left unmatched: 3. Germline CDR1 is SGHRS and CDR2 is YFSETQ. This CDR3 is built from 13 residues. CDR3 protein: CASSGGTGYEQYF. The CDR3 DNA is TGCGCCAGCAGCGGTGGGACAGGCTACGAGCAGTACTTC.

V and J are TRBV19 and TRBJ2-4; TRBD2 might be the D (6 bases). The V end was cut by 0 bases, the J end by 6 bases, with 15 bases between. CDR3 length equals 16 residues. Germline V gives CDR1 LNHDA, CDR2 SQIVND (reference sequence). The CDR3 nucleotides are TGTGCCAGTAGTATAGATCAGCCGGGGGTGGGAAACATTCAGTACTTC. Protein sequence: CASSIDQPGVGNIQYF.

This sequence joins TRBV12-3 or TRBV12-4 and TRBJ2-7, with a possible D match to TRBD2 (5 bases). The V end lost 6 bases, the J end lost 3 bases, and 6 bases lay between the germline ends. The CDR3 has 11 residues. In DNA, the CDR3 is TGTGCCAGCAGGGGAGACTACGAGCAGTACTTC. It specifies CASRGDYEQYF.

The chain carries TRBV19 and TRBJ2-7; tentative D call: TRBD1 (6 bases). CDR3 length: 15 amino acids. The V and J ends lost 5 bases and 2 bases respectively, with 16 bases between them. Looked up from germline, CDR1 is LNHDA and CDR2 is SQIVND (reference sequence). This CDR3 is CASSGRQGSTYEQYF. The CDR3, as DNA: TGTGCCAGTAGTGGCCGGCAGGGGAGCACCTACGAGCAGTACTTC.

The chain uses TRBV20-1 and TRBJ2-2; tentative D call: TRBD2 (5 bases). Germline lookup yields CDR1 DFQATT and CDR2 SNEGSKA (reference sequence). The CDR3 length is 14 residues. Between the trimmed V and J ends, which lost 3 bases and 5 bases, there was a span of 13 bases. The CDR3 spells CSASPWGETGELFF. The CDR3 DNA reads as TGCAGTGCTAGTCCCTGGGGAGAAACCGGGGAGCTGTTTTTT.

This clone came up once. The J gene is TRBJ2-7, the V gene TRBV6-2 or TRBV6-3, with D possibly being TRBD2 (5 bases). The CDR3 consists of 13 residues. V was clipped by 4 bases and J by 4 bases, with 11 bases between them. Germline V gene data show CDR1 as MNHEY and CDR2 as SVGEGT. The CDR3 sequence is CASSWPGFYEQYF. The CDR3 DNA reads TGTGCCAGCAGTTGGCCGGGATTTTACGAGCAGTACTTC.

The chain links TRBV18 to TRBJ1-1; perhaps TRBD1 as D (5 bases). This CDR3 contains 15 residues. Germline V CDR1 and CDR2: KGHSH, LQKENI. The V and J ends lost 3 bases and 0 bases respectively, with 11 bases between them. CDR3 loop: CASSPFQGLNTEAFF. The CDR3 region has the DNA TGTGCCAGCTCACCGTTTCAGGGTTTGAACACTGAAGCTTTCTTT.

The chain employs TRBV6-6 and TRBJ2-6; possibly TRBD1 for D (5 bases). This CDR3 comprises 15 residues. Germline-derived CDR1 and CDR2 are MNHNY and SVGAGI (reference sequence). The ends were cut back, 2 bases at V and 3 bases at J, with 8 bases in the middle. This CDR3 reads CASSYRQGGANVLTF. CDR3 coding DNA: TGTGCCAGCAGTTACCGGCAGGGTGGGGCCAACGTCCTGACTTTC.